The T cell receptor beta chain under discussion was sequenced for a study of blood T cell repertoires in COVID-19 (dated by TCRdb to 2018 to 2021). Background on the whole study: Collaborator samples came from the United States, Italy and Spain and covered acute and convalescent phases of COVID-19. The material from the prospective study consisted of cDNA or gDNA derived from T cells, B-cell-depleted T cells, or PBMCs. Subjects who had been exposed to COVID-19, were actively infected with it, or had recovered from it provided the deeply sampled blood TCRbeta repertoires that made up the dataset. The repertoires were released in a freely available public database intended as a resource for research on the immune response to SARS-CoV-2. The samples were drawn from two sources: the first 160 participants of the ongoing ImmuneRACE study, and 1,254 subjects contributed by 6 global collaborators. Sample metadata almost always included a de-identified subject ID, COVID-19 status, age in years and sex. Where available, HLA class I and class II types were obtained from metadata supplied by the sample provider rather than from assay-based typing.

What the work shows at the level of the full study, not this receptor alone: The quantity of clinical and demographic metadata differed by source and by participant and was supplied without curation.

Reading from cysteine to phenylalanine, the CDR3 counts 14 amino acids. CDR3 DNA only is kept here, 42 bases in frame from base 1. V is trimmed back by 4 bases and J by 4 bases, and the junction contains 4 bases that no gene match accounts for. The germline V gene provides CDR1 SNHLY and CDR2 FYNNEI. TCRbeta CDR3 regions were amplified from genomic DNA using the immunoSEQ Assay, a bias-controlled multiplex PCR. Under the source paper's analysis protocol: Within the assay, amplification of reference gene primers was used to estimate how many nucleated cells each sample contained. To quantify the absolute abundance of each unique TCRbeta CDR3 rearrangement, sequence reads were collapsed and filtered. Productive Simpson clonality was computed per sample as the square root of Simpson's diversity index over productive rearrangements. TCRdb took this table from immuneACCESS and kept in-frame rearrangements with V and J called. Such tables lack part of the clones; where checked against another copy, unresolved V genes explain under half of the gap, and the rest is unexplained. From that table come the V and J calls and clone size; the DNA was used to work out D and trimming. This sample lists roughly 260,000 clones; around 90% were detected once. 4% of the sample goes to the ten largest clones.

Concerning this clone: This clone's antigen is unknown. One base away there is no much larger clone; base qualities are not given.

Samples from volunteer blood donors who had recovered from COVID-19 were contributed by a second Seattle source. Whole blood was collected in K2EDTA tubes by collaborating institutions according to the institutions' own protocols. For TCRbeta analysis, collaborators shipped samples in one of three forms: frozen whole blood, isolated PBMCs, or DNA extracted from either of those sample types. The chain links TRBV2 with TRBJ1-2; TRBD1 matches 9 bases in the middle. This clonotype was obtained from a man aged 55 to 70 who had recovered from COVID-19. Sequenced material: peripheral blood. The DNA sequence reads TGTGCCAGCAGTGGGGGACAGGGAGGCTATGGCTACACCTTC. Its product reads: CASSGGQGGYGYTF.